The 27 T cell receptor beta chains below all came from one sample that was sequenced in a study of brain T cells in children with intractable seizures. Time point specified: blood from clinic visit 5 months post-surgery; TSC patient then seizure free. Assay used: immunoSEQ multiplex PCR; TCRdb lists only in-frame clones, some missing. The sample records about 340,000 clones, over 90% being singletons. The sequencing here drew on peripheral blood, taken approximately 5 months after surgery. Every receptor here comes from a boy less than two years old with tuberous sclerosis and intractable seizures.

This rearrangement joins TRBV4-1 to TRBJ1-1, with D tentatively TRBD1 (5 bases). There are 15 residues in the CDR3. The V and J ends lost 4 bases and 6 bases respectively, with 18 bases between them. Germline values: CDR1 MGHRA, CDR2 YSYEKL. CDR3 protein: CASSPAPTDFAEAFF. CDR3 sequence (DNA): TGCGCCAGCAGCCCGGCGCCGACAGATTTCGCTGAAGCTTTCTTT.

J is TRBJ1-1 and V is TRBV12-3 or TRBV12-4; no clear D. CDR3 length equals 11 residues. Trimming cost V 6 bases and J 5 bases, with 7 bases left between them. CDR3 sequence reads: CASRTGTEAFF. DNA of the CDR3: TGTGCCAGCAGGACGGGGACTGAAGCTTTCTTT.

V and J are TRBV25-1 and TRBJ1-2, with 8 positions matching TRBD1. This CDR3 has 12 residues. The germline CDR1 and CDR2 sequences are MGHDK and SYGVNS. Losses at the gene ends were 7 bases for V and 4 bases for J; bases not matched to a gene: 2. The CDR3 is CASKDRVYGYTF. CDR3 bases: TGTGCCAGCAAGGACAGGGTCTATGGCTACACCTTC.

This chain joins TRBV9 and TRBJ1-1, with D hard to call. CDR3 length equals 14 residues. V was pared by 4 bases and J by 4 bases, with 14 bases between. Germline CDR1 and CDR2: SGDLS and YYNGEE. CDR3 DNA: TGTGCCAGCAGCCCCGCGGGGTCGGGCACTGAAGCTTTCTTT. Protein sequence: CASSPAGSGTEAFF.

This chain connects TRBV12-3 or TRBV12-4 to TRBJ1-2; D gene uncertain. This CDR3 has 13 amino acids. The germline V and J ends were trimmed by 5 bases and 8 bases, with 15 bases remaining between them. The CDR3 DNA reads as TGTGCCAGCAGTCGAAACAGCTACCCAGGCTACACCTTC. It yields the protein CASSRNSYPGYTF.

The V call is TRBV9, the J call TRBJ2-2; weak D call: TRBD2 (7 bases). V gave up 2 bases and J gave up 1 base, with 15 bases separating them. Germline CDR1 is SGDLS and CDR2 is YYNGEE. The CDR3 length is 17 residues. CDR3 protein: CASSVSWGGKNTGELFF. CDR3 in DNA: TGTGCCAGCAGCGTCTCCTGGGGGGGCAAGAACACCGGGGAGCTGTTTTTT.

This chain joins TRBV6-5 and TRBJ1-2; D remains unclear. From germline, CDR1 is MNHEY and CDR2 SVGAGI. V was trimmed by 7 bases and J by 4 bases, leaving 13 bases between them. CDR3 size: 13 residues. In DNA, the CDR3 is TGTGCCAGCACAAGAGCTAGCCTCTATGGCTACACCTTC. It encodes CASTRASLYGYTF.

CDR3 residues: CASSLSGGPNTGELFF. The DNA for the CDR3 is TGTGCCAGCAGCTTATCAGGGGGGCCAAACACCGGGGAGCTGTTTTTT. The chain carries TRBV7-2 and TRBJ2-2; maybe TRBD1 (7 bases). Germline V gene data show CDR1 as SGHTA and CDR2 as FQGNSA. With 2 bases removed from V and 2 bases from J, the gap between germline ends came to 12 bases. The CDR3 has 16 amino acids.

V and J are TRBV18 and TRBJ2-2; tentative D call: TRBD1 (6 bases). Looked up from germline, CDR1 is KGHSH and CDR2 is LQKENI. The CDR3 consists of 14 residues. The V end lost 2 bases, the J end lost 4 bases, and 8 bases lay between the germline ends. CDR3 sequence (DNA): TGTGCCAGCTCACCAACAGGGCCCACCGGGGAGCTGTTTTTT. It specifies CASSPTGPTGELFF. Full variable domain (outside the CDR3, taken from reference TRBV18 and TRBJ2-2): NAGVMQNPRHLVRRRGQEARLRCSPMKGHSHVYWYRQLPEEGLKFMVYLQKENIIDESGMPKERFSAEFPKEGPSILRIQQVVRGDSAAYFCASSPTGPTGELFFGEGSRLTVL.

The V and J genes are TRBV18 and TRBJ2-1; D is unresolved. CDR3 size: 12 residues. V lost 0 bases and J lost 8, with 5 bases in between. Germline assignment: CDR1 KGHSH and CDR2 LQKENI. Here the CDR3 reads CASSPPGYEQFF. In DNA form, the CDR3 reads TGTGCCAGCTCACCACCGGGGTATGAGCAGTTCTTC.

This chain joins TRBV5-8 and TRBJ2-6, with D tentatively TRBD2 (6 bases). The CDR3 has 17 amino acids. The V end was cut by 2 bases, the J end by 1 base, with 13 bases between. CDR1 is SGHTS and CDR2 is YDEGEE in the germline V gene. The CDR3 loop reads CASSFGGFLSGANVLTF. The DNA for the CDR3 is TGTGCCAGCAGCTTTGGAGGGTTCCTTTCTGGGGCCAACGTCCTGACTTTC. Together with reference TRBV5-8 and TRBJ2-6, the CDR3 gives the full variable domain: EAGVTQSPTHLIKTRGQQATLRCSPISGHTSVYWYQQALGLGLQFLLWYDEGEERNRGNFPPRFSGRQFPNYSSELNVNALELEDSALYLCASSFGGFLSGANVLTFGAGSRLTVL.

CDR3 sequence: CASSLGLVAAPLHF. The CDR3 DNA is TGTGCCAGCAGCTTAGGACTCGTGGCGGCACCCCTCCACTTT. The chain employs TRBV7-2 and TRBJ1-6; D not resolved. The CDR3 runs to 14 residues. CDR1 SGHTA and CDR2 FQGNSA come from the germline V gene. V was cut by 1 base and J by 11 bases, with 12 bases left in between.

The V gene is TRBV5-6, the J gene TRBJ1-2; 7 positions agree with TRBD1. CDR3 length equals 14 residues. V shed 5 bases, J shed 4 bases, and the junction held 8 bases outside the gene matches. Germline CDR1 reads SGHDT; CDR2 reads YYEEEE. Here the CDR3 DNA reads TGTGCCAGCAGGGCGAGGGGGCGCCTCTATGGCTACACCTTC. Translating it yields CASRARGRLYGYTF.

This clone was found once. CDR3 loop: CASSLPGTLYEQYF. CDR3 in DNA: TGTGCCAGCAGCTTGCCAGGGACACTCTACGAGCAGTACTTC. V is TRBV5-6 and J is TRBJ2-7, with D possibly matching TRBD1 (6 bases). Trimming removed 1 base at V and 3 bases at J, with 11 bases between. The CDR3 consists of 14 residues. Germline-derived CDR1 and CDR2 are SGHDT and YYEEEE.

Notes on this clone: This same CDR3 is encoded by further DNA sequences in the sample. The chain links TRBV27 to TRBJ1-2; TRBD1 matches 8 bases. Germline V gene data show CDR1 as MNHEY and CDR2 as SMNVEV (reference sequence). V lost 2 bases and J lost 4; bases outside the gene matches: 0. The CDR3 sequence is 13 residues long. CDR3 amino acids: CASSLGQGYGYTF. The CDR3, as DNA: TGTGCCAGCAGTTTAGGACAGGGCTATGGCTACACCTTC.

V and J are TRBV13 and TRBJ2-7, with D perhaps assigned TRBD1 or TRBD2 (5 bases each). Trimming took 5 bases from V and 3 from J, leaving 17 bases between them. Germline V lookup: CDR1 PRHDT, CDR2 FYEKMQ (reference sequence). The CDR3 runs to 15 residues. CDR3 nucleotides: TGTGCCAGCAGCCTCGGTTCTATTGGGGGCTACGAGCAGTACTTC. It translates to CASSLGSIGGYEQYF.

The chain uses TRBV28 and TRBJ2-3; D ambiguous. The V gene lost 3 bases and the J gene lost 4 bases, with 8 bases spanning the gap. The length of the CDR3 is 13 residues. Germline V gene lookup returns CDR1 MDHEN and CDR2 SYDVKM. CDR3 nucleotide sequence: TGTGCCAGCAGTTTGTCCCCCTCAGATACGCAGTATTTT. This gives the protein CASSLSPSDTQYF.

The chain recombines TRBV29-1 with TRBJ2-1; tentatively, D is TRBD1 (6 bases). Trimming cost V 6 bases and J 9 bases, with 21 bases left between them. The CDR3 runs to 14 residues. Germline values: CDR1 SQVTM, CDR2 ANQGSEA. The CDR3 bases are TGCAGCGTGTCAACCACAGGGAGTATGGGTGAGCAGTTCTTC. This sequence encodes CSVSTTGSMGEQFF.

The chain is built from TRBV11-3 and TRBJ2-3; weak D call: TRBD1 (6 bases). Germline loops: CDR1 SGHNT, CDR2 YENEEA. Between the trimmed V and J ends, which lost 0 bases and 5 bases, there was a span of 21 bases. This CDR3 has 18 amino acids. The CDR3 DNA reads as TGTGCCAGCAGCTTAGATCCTGTCGACCCAGAGGACAGAGATACGCAGTATTTT. Encoded protein: CASSLDPVDPEDRDTQYF. Supplemented by reference TRBV11-3 and TRBJ2-3, the full variable domain reads EAGVVQSPRYKIIEKKQPVAFWCNPISGHNTLYWYLQNLGQGPELLIRYENEEAVDDSQLPKDRFSAERLKGVDSTLKIQPAELGDSAVYLCASSLDPVDPEDRDTQYFGPGTRLTVL.

Notes on this clone: Additional DNA sequences in this sample encode the identical CDR3. The chain carries TRBV4-1 and TRBJ2-1; 7 bases agree with TRBD2. This CDR3 comprises 17 residues. The V and J ends lost 1 base and 1 base, in that order; junction bases with no gene match: 7. Germline V CDR1 and CDR2: MGHRA, YSYEKL. In nucleotides, the CDR3 is TGCGCCAGCAGCCAAGTGGGACGCGGGGGATCCTACAATGAGCAGTTCTTC. Translated: CASSQVGRGGSYNEQFF.

The chain carries TRBV19 and TRBJ1-5; the D is unclear. The germline V and J ends were trimmed by 7 bases and 3 bases, with 10 bases remaining between them. This CDR3 comprises 13 residues. CDR1 is LNHDA, CDR2 SQIVND, per germline (reference sequence). The CDR3 loop reads CASKGDYNQPQHF. The CDR3 DNA sequence: TGTGCCAGTAAGGGAGACTACAATCAGCCCCAGCATTTT.

This chain connects TRBV19 to TRBJ2-1; 7 bases map to TRBD2. The germline V gene encodes CDR1 LNHDA and CDR2 SQIVND (reference sequence). The CDR3 consists of 19 residues. Losses at the gene ends were 3 bases for V and 9 bases for J; bases not matched to a gene: 23. CDR3 loop: CASSIRLAGVSRDVGEQFF. CDR3 nucleotides: TGTGCCAGTAGTATTCGATTGGCGGGAGTTTCGCGGGACGTTGGTGAGCAGTTCTTC. Supplemented by reference TRBV19 and TRBJ2-1, the full variable domain reads DGGITQSPKYLFRKEGQNVTLSCEQNLNHDAMYWYRQDPGQGLRLIYYSQIVNDFQKGDIAEGYSVSREKKESFPLTVTSAQKNPTAFYLCASSIRLAGVSRDVGEQFFGPGTRLTVL.

The chain links TRBV7-9 to TRBJ1-1, with 9 nucleotides matching TRBD1. The germline CDR1 and CDR2 sequences are SEHNR and FQNEAQ (reference sequence). The junction had 2 bases not matched to a gene; V was cut back by 3 bases and J by 6 bases. The CDR3 runs to 13 residues. This chain's CDR3 is CASSFGQGPEAFF. The CDR3 DNA is TGTGCCAGCAGCTTCGGACAGGGGCCTGAAGCTTTCTTT. The full variable domain, completed using reference TRBV7-9 and TRBJ1-1, is DTGVSQNPRHKITKRGQNVTFRCDPISEHNRLYWYRQTLGQGPEFLTYFQNEAQLEKSRLLSDRFSAERPKGSFSTLEIQRTEQGDSAMYLCASSFGQGPEAFFGQGTRLTVV.

CDR3 in DNA: TGCGCCAGCAGCTTGGGAGTCTACTCTGGGGCCAACGTCCTGACTTTC. This translates into CASSLGVYSGANVLTF. The rearrangement uses TRBV5-1 and TRBJ2-6; D is ambiguous. Germline V gives CDR1 SGHRS, CDR2 YFSETQ. Trimming pared 0 bases from V and 0 bases from J, leaving 7 bases between. This CDR3 contains 16 residues.

In its sample, this clone was seen once. This rearrangement joins TRBV7-7 to TRBJ2-2, with a possible D match to TRBD2 (6 bases). Germline CDR1 and CDR2: SSHAT and FNYEAQ (reference sequence). CDR3 length equals 12 residues. As DNA, the CDR3 is TGTGCTCCCAGGAGGGACACCGGGGAGCTGTTTTTT. Protein product: CAPRRDTGELFF.

The chain combines TRBV6-6 with TRBJ2-1; TRBD2 matches 9 bases. The CDR3 is 16 residues long. CDR1 is MNHNY and CDR2 is SVGAGI in the germline V gene (reference sequence). J gave up 10 bases and V 3 bases, and 13 bases lay outside the gene matches. The CDR3 sequence is CASSYNPLAGLGEQFF. CDR3 sequence (DNA): TGTGCCAGCAGTTATAATCCCCTAGCGGGATTAGGAGAGCAGTTCTTC.

In this sample, this clone turned up once. The chain joins TRBV29-1 to TRBJ2-1; possible D gene TRBD2, 5 bases. Trimming removed 6 bases at V and 0 bases at J, with 15 bases between. Germline-derived CDR1 and CDR2 are SQVTM and ANQGSEA. This CDR3 comprises 15 residues. The CDR3 DNA is TGCAGCGTCTCGGCCGCGGGCGGCTCCTACAATGAGCAGTTCTTC. This encodes CSVSAAGGSYNEQFF.